This T cell receptor (beta chain) emerged from a study of T cell repertoires in cytomegalovirus infection. Study at large: Matching HLA type, along with CMV infection, was indicated by public TCR beta signatures. Findings and caveats of the study: CMV carriers having the relevant HLA were flagged by cumulative public TCR beta family frequency. Clonotype analysis showed dominance of the ex vivo response by HLA-C-restricted CMV-specific TCR beta clonotypes.

A word on this clonotype: The antigen remains undetermined.

TCRdb reprocessed the reads with MiXCR, giving one entry per CDR3 protein. There are 200,000 to 250,000 distinct CDR3 sequences in the sample; 22% occur only once, and about 20% lies in the top ten. The receptor comes from a human donor in good health (CMV status not recorded). Some clones in this sample may be carry-over from other donors' samples. The sample was CD8+ T cells from PBMCs.

CDR3 protein: CSYRGTGVDEQFF. CDR3 in DNA: TGCAGCTACAGAGGGACAGGGGTCGATGAGCAGTTCTTC. The chain links TRBV29-1 to TRBJ2-1; 10 bases map to TRBD1. Germline V gene data show CDR1 as SQVTM and CDR2 as ANQGSEA. Losses at the gene ends were 8 bases for V and 8 bases for J; bases not matched to a gene: 9. The CDR3 runs 13 residues.